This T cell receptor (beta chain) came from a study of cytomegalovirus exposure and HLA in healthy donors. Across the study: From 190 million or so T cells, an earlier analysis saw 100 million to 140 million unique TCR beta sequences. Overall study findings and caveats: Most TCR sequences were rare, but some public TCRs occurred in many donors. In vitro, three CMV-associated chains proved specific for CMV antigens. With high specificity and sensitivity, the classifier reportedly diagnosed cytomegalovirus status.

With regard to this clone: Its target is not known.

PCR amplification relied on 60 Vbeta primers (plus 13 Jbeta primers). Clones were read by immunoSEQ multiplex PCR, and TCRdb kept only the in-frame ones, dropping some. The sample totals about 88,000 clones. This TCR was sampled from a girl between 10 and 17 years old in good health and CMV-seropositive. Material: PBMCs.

This CDR3 is CASSLSGGGTDTQYF. CDR3 DNA sequence: TGTGCCAGCAGTCTTAGCGGGGGGGGCACAGATACGCAGTATTTT. This rearrangement joins TRBV6-5 to TRBJ2-3; TRBD2 matches at 11 bases. V lost 5 bases, J lost 1 base, and 2 bases stayed unmatched. Looked up from germline, CDR1 is MNHEY and CDR2 is SVGAGI. CDR3 length: 15 residues.